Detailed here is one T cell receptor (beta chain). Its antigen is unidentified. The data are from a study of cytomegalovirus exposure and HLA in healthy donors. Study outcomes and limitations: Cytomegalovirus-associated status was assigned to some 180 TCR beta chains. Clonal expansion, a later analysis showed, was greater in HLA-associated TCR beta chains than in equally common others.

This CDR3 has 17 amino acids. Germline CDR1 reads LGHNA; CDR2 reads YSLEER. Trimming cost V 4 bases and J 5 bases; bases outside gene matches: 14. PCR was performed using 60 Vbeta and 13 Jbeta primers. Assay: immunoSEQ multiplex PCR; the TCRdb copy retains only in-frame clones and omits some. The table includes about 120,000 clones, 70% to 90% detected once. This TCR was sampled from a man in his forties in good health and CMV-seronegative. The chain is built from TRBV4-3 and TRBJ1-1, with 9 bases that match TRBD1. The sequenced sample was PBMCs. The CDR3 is CASSPGQGRWERTEAFF. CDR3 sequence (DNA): TGCGCCAGCAGCCCAGGACAGGGGAGGTGGGAGAGGACTGAAGCTTTCTTT.